This T cell receptor beta chain was sequenced during a study of quantifying T cell responses using KT2 cells (dated by TCRdb to the late 2010s). For the wider study: RNA was DNase-treated and reverse transcribed with TCR alpha and beta constant-region primers, mostly using SuperScript III. The efficiency of the T4 ligation step under optimum conditions was estimated to be greater than 8.5%. To prevent over-amplification, PCR2 was performed as a SYBR Green qPCR and halted at a predetermined fluorescence threshold. Results the study describes overall, beyond this receptor: The study did not include a side-by-side comparison of this pipeline with other TCR sequencing techniques. Detection of KT2 sequences showed saturation at very high KT2 spike-in numbers. Even at the lowest spike-in tested, roughly one KT2 cell per 100,000 PBMC, KT2 sequences were still detected. Over several orders of magnitude, the number of KT2 alpha and beta sequences rose linearly with the number of KT2 cells put in.

The V end loses 5 bases and the J end loses 5 bases, and a stretch of 18 bases separates them. The CDR3 goes from the cysteine to the phenylalanine over 15 residues. Only CDR3 DNA remains: 45 bases, in frame from the first base. From the germline V gene, CDR1 is SGHTA and CDR2 is FQGNSA. Receptor libraries were prepared by UMI-ligation and nested PCR. A single-stranded oligonucleotide carrying the Illumina SP2 sequence and a UMI was ligated to the cDNA 3' end using T4 RNA ligase 1. PCR1 used about 4 cycles (98 degrees C 15 s, 69 degrees C 30 s, 72 degrees C 40 s), and the beta primer was an equimolar mix of RC1.1 and RC1.2 that covered TRBC1 and TRBC2. From PCR2 onward, TCR alpha and beta chains were processed separately, with sample indices and Illumina adaptors added. Placed after an 8-base spacer, the UMI was made up of 12 random nucleotides arranged as two hexamers with a spacer between them. Libraries were sequenced on an Illumina MiSeq with v2 2x251 paired-end chemistry, typically 12 samples per run. PhiX DNA was added at about 4.5-7% to each sequencing library so that diversity was increased. The original pipeline was this. bcl2fastq converted raw reads to FASTQ, and Demultiplexor demultiplexed the reads by dual indices. Decombinator assigned V and J genes by tag matching, allowing a single base-pair mismatch. Collapsinator used UMIs to correct both sequencing errors and frequency errors arising from PCR heterogeneity. CDR3Translator turned Decombinator identifiers into nucleotide sequence, translated that sequence into amino acids, and pulled out the CDR3 based on C- and N-terminal motifs. Each distinct KT2 TCR was counted as a cluster of KT2 sequences sharing one unique molecular identifier. TCRdb reanalyzed the raw reads on its own, using fastp at Q25 for trimming and MiXCR for clone calling, and kept in-frame beta chains. Every CDR3 protein is listed once, alongside the most common genes and DNA of its rows. TCRdb, not the original authors, processed these V and J calls. For this sample there are 60,000 or so distinct CDR3 sequences; approximately 13% appear just once. The ten largest clonotypes hold approximately 9.4% of the sample.

Known numbers of KT2, a T cell clone whose TCR had been sequenced previously, were spiked into unfractionated PBMC to test the sensitivity and accuracy of the pipeline. A range of KT2-to-PBMC ratios was set up by mixing KT2 cells into a fixed number of PBMC. In regard to this clonotype: What this receptor recognizes is not known. The input lacks base qualities; no much larger clone sits a single base away.

The sequenced sample consisted of PBMCs spiked with cells of the T cell clone KT2. The rearranged segments are TRBV7-2 and TRBJ1-2; 5 matching bases give a weak D call of TRBD1. This TCR derives from a human donor. The nucleotides are TGTGCCAGCAGCCCCGGGACCGACCGTGGTTATGGCTACACCTTC. This gives the protein CASSPGTDRGYGYTF.